This is a list of T cell receptor beta chains from one sample in a study of vaccination effects on CD4 cells after COVID-19. Their antigen targets remain unknown. The protocol was immunoSEQ multiplex PCR, while the TCRdb copy is restricted to in-frame clones and leaves out a portion. The sample shows about 48,000 clones, just under 80% of them seen only once. The sequencing used CD4+ T cells from PBMCs cultured with HCoV-OC43 spike peptides, collected before COVID-19 vaccination. The receptors stem from a human donor who received a COVID-19 vaccine. CDR3s include the opening cysteine and the closing phenylalanine or tryptophan. Fields, in order: J gene, clone size, V gene, D gene, CDR3 protein, CDR3 DNA. D genes are given only for firm matches. The size entry is marked missing in some rows and otherwise reads once, few, many or a size class.

TRBJ1-1 | - | TRBV28 | - | CASRDSRWVNAEAFF | TGTGCCAGCAGGGACAGTAGGTGGGTTAACGCTGAAGCTTTCTTT
TRBJ1-2 | - | TRBV9 | TRBD1 | CASSVGEGARYGYTF | TGTGCCAGCAGCGTAGGGGAGGGGGCGCGGTATGGCTACACCTTC
TRBJ2-3 | once | TRBV6-5 | TRBD2 | CASRGLAGGTDTQYF | TGTGCCAGCAGGGGACTAGCGGGGGGCACAGATACGCAGTATTTT
TRBJ2-1 | - | TRBV7-3 | - | CASSLTHGQGGNEQFF | TGTGCCAGCAGCTTAACCCACGGACAGGGAGGGAATGAGCAGTTCTTC
TRBJ1-1 | - | TRBV7-8 | TRBD1 | CASSITGVVGTEAFF | TGTGCCAGCAGCATAACAGGGGTCGTGGGCACTGAAGCTTTCTTT
TRBJ1-2 | - | TRBV7-3 | - | CASSPDVGYGYTF | TGTGCCAGCAGCCCGGACGTAGGCTATGGCTACACCTTC
TRBJ2-5 | - | TRBV18 | - | CASSPSAAQETQYF | TGTGCCAGCTCACCATCCGCAGCCCAAGAGACCCAGTACTTC
TRBJ2-2 | - | TRBV7-3 | - | CASSLRGGGTGELFF | TGTGCCAGCAGCTTAAGGGGTGGGGGCACCGGGGAGCTGTTTTTT
TRBJ1-3 | - | TRBV15 | TRBD1 | CATRTGGGNTIYF | TGTGCCACCAGGACAGGGGGCGGAAACACCATATATTTT
TRBJ1-1 | - | TRBV14 | - | CASSLSVNTEAFF | TGTGCCAGCAGCCTTAGCGTGAACACTGAAGCTTTCTTT
TRBJ2-5 | - | TRBV7-3 | TRBD2 | CASSLNSLGGGAGETQYF | TGTGCCAGCAGCTTAAATTCCTTGGGCGGGGGGGCCGGGGAGACCCAGTACTTC
TRBJ2-3 | - | TRBV7-9 | - | CASGGTDTQYF | TGTGCCAGCGGGGGCACAGATACGCAGTATTTT
TRBJ1-5 | - | TRBV18 | TRBD1 | CASSPGTAQNQPQHF | TGTGCCAGCTCACCCGGGACAGCACAGAATCAGCCCCAGCATTTT
TRBJ1-4 | - | TRBV10-3 | - | CAISRGGEGDEKLFF | TGTGCCATCAGTCGAGGGGGTGAGGGAGATGAAAAACTGTTTTTT
TRBJ2-5 | - | TRBV5-1 | TRBD1 | CASSLADPDRAQYF | TGCGCCAGCAGCTTGGCGGACCCCGACAGGGCCCAATACTTC
TRBJ1-2 | - | TRBV27 | - | CASSLSWAYGYTF | TGTGCCAGCAGTTTAAGTTGGGCGTATGGCTACACCTTC